Below, one T cell receptor (beta chain) is given with its context. What it binds is unknown. Generated by immunoSEQ multiplex PCR, the TCRdb table keeps only in-frame clones and is missing some. The repertoire holds roughly 2.4 million clones, with around 95% as singletons. These data are taken from a study of shared clonotypes between healthy human individuals. Study-wide context: Per donor, three plates held CD4 naive cells, three held CD4 memory, two held CD8 naive and one held CD8 memory.

Study observations and caveats: Researchers sampled only blood; tissue repertoires likely differ.

V shed 0 bases and J shed 6 bases, with 16 bases lying between them. The CDR3 extends over 17 amino acids. CDR1 SGHNT and CDR2 YYREEE come from the germline V gene (reference sequence). This TCR derives from a man between 18 and 35 years old in good health. The sequenced sample consisted of naive CD4+ T cells sorted from blood. Subset here: CD45RA+ positively selected. J is TRBJ1-6 and V is TRBV5-4; no reliable D call. CDR3 sequence (DNA): TGTGCCAGCAGCTTGGGGCAGACCCCGAGGCCTAATTCACCCCTCCACTTT. It specifies CASSLGQTPRPNSPLHF.